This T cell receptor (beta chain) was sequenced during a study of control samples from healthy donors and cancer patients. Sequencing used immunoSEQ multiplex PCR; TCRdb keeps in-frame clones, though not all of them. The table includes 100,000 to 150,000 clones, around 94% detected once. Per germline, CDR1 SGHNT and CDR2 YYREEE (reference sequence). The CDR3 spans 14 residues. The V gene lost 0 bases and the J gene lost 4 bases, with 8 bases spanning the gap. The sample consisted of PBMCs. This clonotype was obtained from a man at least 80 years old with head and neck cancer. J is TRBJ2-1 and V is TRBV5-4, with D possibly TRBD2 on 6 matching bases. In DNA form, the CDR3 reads TGTGCCAGCAGCTTGGGGACTAAGTACAATGAGCAGTTCTTC. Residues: CASSLGTKYNEQFF.